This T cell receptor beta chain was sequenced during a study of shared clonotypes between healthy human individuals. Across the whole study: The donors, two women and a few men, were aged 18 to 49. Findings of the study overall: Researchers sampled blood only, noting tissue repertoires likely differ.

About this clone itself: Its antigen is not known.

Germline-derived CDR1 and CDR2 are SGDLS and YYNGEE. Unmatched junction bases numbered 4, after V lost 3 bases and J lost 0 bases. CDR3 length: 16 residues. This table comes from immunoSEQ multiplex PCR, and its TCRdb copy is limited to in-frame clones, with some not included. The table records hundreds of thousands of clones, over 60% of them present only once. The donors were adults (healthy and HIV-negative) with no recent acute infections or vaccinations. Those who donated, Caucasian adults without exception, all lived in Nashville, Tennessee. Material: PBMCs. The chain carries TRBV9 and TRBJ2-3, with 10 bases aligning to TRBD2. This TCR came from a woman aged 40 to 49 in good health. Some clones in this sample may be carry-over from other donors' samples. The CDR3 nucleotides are TGTGCCAGCAGCGCCCTAGCGGGAGTAAGCACAGATACGCAGTATTTT. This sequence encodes CASSALAGVSTDTQYF.